Listed below are T cell receptor beta chains from one sample, sequenced in a study of T cell repertoires in aging, cancer and after chemotherapy. TCRdb fed the multiplex PCR reads into MiXCR, producing one record per CDR3 protein. The table shows about 6,000 distinct CDR3 sequences, with more than 30% occurring only once. The specimen sequenced was blood. All receptors derive from a human donor with a blood cancer. The CDR3 runs from the conserved cysteine through the conserved F or W. The D gene is left open where the match is weak. Some rows mark clone size as missing; the rest say once, few, many or name a class of expanded clone.

>TRBV19|NA|NA|TRBJ2-3
TGTGCCAGTAGTATAGATCGATTGGGAGATACGCAGTATTTT
CASSIDRLGDTQYF
>TRBV19|NA|NA|TRBJ1-2
TGTGCCAGTAGTATCTCATGGGGCGACGGCTACACCTTC
CASSISWGDGYTF
>TRBV15|NA|NA|TRBJ2-2
TGTGCCACCAGCAGTTACACCGGGGAGCTGTTTTTT
CATSSYTGELFF
>TRBV6-4|few|NA|TRBJ2-6
TGTGCCAGCAGTGCTACAGGGCCCGGGGCCAACGTCCTGACTTTC
CASSATGPGANVLTF
>TRBV29-1|medium-sized|TRBD1|TRBJ1-4
TGCAGCGTTGAAGATCGTAACAGGGGAAACGAAAAACTGTTTTTT
CSVEDRNRGNEKLFF
>TRBV19|medium-sized|NA|TRBJ2-7
TGTGCCAGTAGCCCGGGACTGAACTACGAGCAGTACTTC
CASSPGLNYEQYF
>TRBV15|NA|NA|TRBJ2-2
TGTGCCACCAGCAGGGGGTTGAACACCGGGGAGCTGTTTTTT
CATSRGLNTGELFF
>TRBV6-5|NA|TRBD1|TRBJ2-3
TGTGCCAGCAGTGATGCAACAGGGGCCCTCCAATTTACGCAGTATTTT
CASSDATGALQFTQYF
>TRBV7-2|NA|NA|TRBJ2-3
TGTGCCAGCAGTCAGTCGCGCCGTTCCGGGGCGGGCACAGATACGCAGTATTTT
CASSQSRRSGAGTDTQYF
>TRBV12-3/TRBV12-4|medium-sized|NA|TRBJ2-5
TGTGCCAGCAGTTTGGGAGAGACCCAGTACTTC
CASSLGETQYF
>TRBV20-1|NA|TRBD1|TRBJ2-7
TGCAGTGCTGAGAGGGCCGAGACAGGGCCTTACGAGCAGTACTTC
CSAERAETGPYEQYF
>TRBV20-1|few|TRBD2|TRBJ2-7
TGCAGTGCTTCCTGGGATGGACTAGCGTCCGAGCAGTACTTC
CSASWDGLASEQYF
>TRBV18|few|NA|TRBJ2-7
TGTGCCAGCTCACCATCCCCTAGCTCCTACGAGCAGTACTTC
CASSPSPSSYEQYF
>TRBV18|NA|TRBD2|TRBJ2-3
TGTGCCAGCTCACCCGGGACTAGCGGGAGGAGCGCAGATACGCAGTATTTT
CASSPGTSGRSADTQYF
>TRBV6-1|NA|TRBD2|TRBJ2-7
TGTGCCAGCAGTCCCAGCCCGGGGGGGGTAGCCCACGAGCAGTACTTC
CASSPSPGGVAHEQYF
>TRBV12-3/TRBV12-4|NA|NA|TRBJ2-5
TGTGCCAGCACCTTGAGCCTGGATACGGAGACCCAGTACTTC
CASTLSLDTETQYF
>TRBV12-3/TRBV12-4|NA|NA|TRBJ2-7
TGTGCCAGCAGTTTGGTACAGATCTCCTACGAGCAGTACTTC
CASSLVQISYEQYF
>TRBV5-4|few|TRBD2|TRBJ2-2
TGTGCCAGCAGCTTAGCGGGAGGGCCGAACACCGGGGAGCTGTTTTTT
CASSLAGGPNTGELFF
>TRBV20-1|NA|NA|TRBJ1-1
TGCAGTGCTTTATCTGGGGAGGGGATCGCTGAAGCTTTCTTT
CSALSGEGIAEAFF
>TRBV12-3/TRBV12-4|few|NA|TRBJ2-7
TGTGCCAGCAGTCAAGCGACCTACGAGCAGTACTTC
CASSQATYEQYF
>TRBV27|NA|NA|TRBJ1-1
TGTGCCAGCAGTCTCCGGCCTCAGTGGTACACTGAAGCTTTCTTT
CASSLRPQWYTEAFF
>TRBV29-1|medium-sized|TRBD2|TRBJ2-1
TGCAGCGCAGCGGGAGGGGGGTACAATGAGCAGTTCTTC
CSAAGGGYNEQFF
>TRBV12-3/TRBV12-4|few|TRBD1|TRBJ1-2
TGTGCCAGCATCTGGGGACAGGGGCCCTCTAACTATGGCTACACCTTC
CASIWGQGPSNYGYTF
>TRBV10-3|NA|NA|TRBJ2-3
TGTGCCACCGCAAACCCTAAATTAGCCCTTAGCACAGATACGCAGTATTTT
CATANPKLALSTDTQYF
>TRBV27|few|TRBD1|TRBJ1-6
TGTGCCAGCAAGGACAGGGCGATCTCACCCCTCCACTTT
CASKDRAISPLHF
>TRBV5-1|few|NA|TRBJ2-3
TGCGCCAGCAGCTTGTCAGGGACTAGCACAGATACGCAGTATTTT
CASSLSGTSTDTQYF